A single count supports the clone carrying this T cell receptor beta chain. The antigen is unknown. The data originate from a study of cytomegalovirus exposure and HLA in healthy donors. General study points: Reported results showed that the classifier diagnosed cytomegalovirus status with high specificity and sensitivity. The tendency of first-cohort TCR clusters to co-occur in the roughly 130 validation repertoires was the finding of a later analysis.

Clones were sequenced by immunoSEQ multiplex PCR, and TCRdb holds only the in-frame ones, with some missing. The sample has more than 100,000 clones; around nine tenths are singletons. Germline CDR1 reads MNHEY; CDR2 reads SVGAGI. This CDR3 has 14 residues. The V end was cut by 0 bases, the J end by 3 bases, with 8 bases between. The sequence derives from a woman aged 18-29 years in good health and CMV-seropositive. This chain connects TRBV6-5 to TRBJ1-2; TRBD1 might be the D (5 bases). Sequences were obtained from PBMCs. CDR3 protein: CASSYSQGDYGYTF. As DNA, the CDR3 is TGTGCCAGCAGTTACTCCCAGGGTGACTATGGCTACACCTTC.